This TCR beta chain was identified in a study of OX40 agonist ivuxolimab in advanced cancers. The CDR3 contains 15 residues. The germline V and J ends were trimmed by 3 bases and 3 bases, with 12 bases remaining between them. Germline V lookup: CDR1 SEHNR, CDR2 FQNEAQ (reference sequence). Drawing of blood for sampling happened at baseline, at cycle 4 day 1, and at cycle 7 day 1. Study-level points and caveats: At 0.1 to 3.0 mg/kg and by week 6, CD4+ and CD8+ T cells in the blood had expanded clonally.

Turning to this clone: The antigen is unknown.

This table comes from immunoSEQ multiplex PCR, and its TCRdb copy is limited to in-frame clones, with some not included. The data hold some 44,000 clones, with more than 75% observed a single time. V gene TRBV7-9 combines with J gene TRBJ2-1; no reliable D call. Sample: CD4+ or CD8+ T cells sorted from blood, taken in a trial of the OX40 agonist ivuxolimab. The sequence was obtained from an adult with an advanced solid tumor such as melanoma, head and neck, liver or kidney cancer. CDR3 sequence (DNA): TGTGCCAGCAGCTTCCGCGACAACGACTACAATGAGCAGTTCTTC. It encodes CASSFRDNDYNEQFF.